This TCR beta chain was captured in a study of kidney transplant recipient with SARS-CoV-2 infection. Each CDR3 protein gets one entry after TCRdb re-called the reads with MiXCR. Found here are approximately 250,000 distinct CDR3 sequences, 29% of them singletons; the top ten hold 6% to 8.5%. This CDR3 comprises 15 residues. Trimming pared 5 bases from V and 0 bases from J, leaving 12 bases between. CDR1 and CDR2 (germline): SGHRS, YFSETQ. This clonotype has a handful of counts. V gene TRBV5-1 combines with J gene TRBJ2-1; D gene unclear. The material sequenced was a blood sample, taken at baseline and on approximately day 120 from a kidney transplant recipient. This clonotype was sampled from a young adult male patient who had COVID-19 and was a kidney transplant recipient. Some T cells may be supplied by the graft donor. In DNA form, the CDR3 reads TGCGCCAGCAGTCTGCTCGCGGACTCCTACAATGAGCAGTTCTTC. Translating gives CASSLLADSYNEQFF.